The 30 T cell receptor beta chains below come from one sample, sequenced in a study of regulatory T cells in long-lasting Graves disease. This sample's time point: persistent/refractory GD, antithyroid drugs over 5 years with positive TRAb. From PBMCs, RNA was extracted and then used to make the TCR library. According to the study, TCR beta libraries were built with iRepertoire HTBI primers and CDR3-region Arm-PCR. TCRdb fed the multiplex PCR reads into MiXCR, producing one record per CDR3 protein. There are about 660,000 distinct CDR3 sequences in the sample; approximately 29% occur only once, and about two fifths lies in the top ten. Source: peripheral blood mononuclear cells (PBMCs), taken when the disease was refractory, from a patient treated with antithyroid drugs. Receptor source: a female donor with Graves disease.

This clonotype was seen a handful of times. The rearrangement links TRBV25-1 to TRBJ2-7, with unresolved D. Germline V gene lookup returns CDR1 MGHDK and CDR2 SYGVNS. Trimming left V 6 bases short and J 2 bases short, with 8 bases between. This CDR3 has 12 residues. CDR3 DNA sequence: TGTGCCAGCAGCGCATTGACCTACGAGCAGTACTTC. This gives the protein CASSALTYEQYF.

The V gene is TRBV15, the J gene TRBJ1-5, with D perhaps matching TRBD1 (5 bases). The CDR3 spans 15 residues. Germline loops: CDR1 LNHNV, CDR2 YYDKDF (reference sequence). Trimming removed 3 bases from V and 1 base from J, with 10 bases in between. The CDR3 reads CATSRGVSSNQPQHF. CDR3 bases: TGTGCCACCAGCAGGGGGGTTTCAAGCAATCAGCCCCAGCATTTT. The full variable domain, completed using reference TRBV15 and TRBJ1-5, is DAMVIQNPRYQVTQFGKPVTLSCSQTLNHNVMYWYQQKSSQAPKLLFHYYDKDFNNEADTPDNFQSRRPNTSFCFLDIRSPGLGDTAMYLCATSRGVSSNQPQHFGDGTRLSIL.

A few counts support this clonotype. The chain has TRBV24-1 and TRBJ1-1; D gene ambiguous. Germline CDR1 reads KGHDR; CDR2 reads SFDVKD. V was shortened by 6 bases and J by 0 bases, with 16 bases between the two germline ends. The CDR3 is made up of 16 amino acids. CDR3 nucleotide sequence: TGTGCCACCAGTCCACTCTGGACGTACCTGAACACTGAAGCTTTCTTT. It yields the protein CATSPLWTYLNTEAFF.

J is TRBJ2-2 and V is TRBV5-6, with 7 bases aligning to TRBD2. This CDR3 is built from 15 residues. Germline-derived CDR1 and CDR2 are SGHDT and YYEEEE. The trim removed 1 base at V and 4 bases at J, leaving 4 bases unmatched. CDR3 nucleotides: TGTGCCAGCAGCTTGAATCCGGGGGGCACCGGGGAGCTGTTTTTT. It specifies CASSLNPGGTGELFF.

The rearrangement joins TRBV20-1 to TRBJ2-5; no firm D call. V lost 3 bases to trimming and J lost 2 bases, with 7 bases between them. The length of the CDR3 is 12 residues. Germline V CDR1 and CDR2: DFQATT, SNEGSKA (reference sequence). CDR3 nucleotides: TGCAGTGCTAGGGCGACTCAAGAGACCCAGTACTTC. It codes for CSARATQETQYF.

In this sample, this clonotype turned up a few times. The chain couples TRBV10-3 to TRBJ1-1; D is uncertain. The CDR3 covers 13 residues. V lost 3 bases and J lost 1, with 6 bases in between. The V gene's germline CDR1 is ENHRY and CDR2 SYGVKD. DNA of the CDR3: TGTGCCATCAGTGAACTCTCGAACACTGAAGCTTTCTTT. Its protein is CAISELSNTEAFF.

The CDR3 DNA reads TGTGCCAGCAGCCCGCCCTCAGAGGGTGAGACAGGGGGGTACTTC. Its translation: CASSPPSEGETGGYF. This chain links TRBV5-4 with TRBJ2-7; 9 bases fit TRBD1. The CDR3 has 15 residues. Germline values: CDR1 SGHNT, CDR2 YYREEE (reference sequence). Trimming cost V 4 bases and J 12 bases; bases outside gene matches: 17. The variable domain in full, completed from reference TRBV5-4 and TRBJ2-7, reads ETGVTQSPTHLIKTRGQQVTLRCSSQSGHNTVSWYQQALGQGPQFIFQYYREEENGRGNFPPRFSGLQFPNYSSELNVNALELDDSALYLCASSPPSEGETGGYFGPGTRLTVT.

DNA for the CDR3: TGCAGTGCTAGAGATCCGGGACAGGGAATATCCTACGAGCAGTACTTC. Residues: CSARDPGQGISYEQYF. The chain couples TRBV20-1 to TRBJ2-7, with TRBD1 matching over 9 bases. The CDR3 spans 16 residues. Trimming cost V 0 bases and J 1 base; bases outside gene matches: 7. The V gene's germline CDR1 is DFQATT and CDR2 SNEGSKA (reference sequence).

The chain uses TRBV14 and TRBJ2-3; 12 nucleotides agree with TRBD2. Trimming removed 3 bases from V and 4 bases from J; junction bases left unmatched: 5. The CDR3 consists of 16 residues. Germline lookup yields CDR1 SGHDN and CDR2 FVKESK. DNA for the CDR3: TGTGCCAGCAGCCAGACTAGCGGGAGCTCTCCAGATACGCAGTATTTT. Amino acids: CASSQTSGSSPDTQYF.

This clonotype was detected a few times. The J gene is TRBJ1-4, the V gene TRBV24-1; D remains unclear. The CDR3 sequence is 15 residues long. Germline loops: CDR1 KGHDR, CDR2 SFDVKD. Deletions cut 5 bases from V and 3 bases from J, with 12 bases between. The CDR3 sequence is CATSVGWSANEKLFF. The DNA for the CDR3 is TGTGCCACCAGTGTCGGGTGGTCTGCTAATGAAAAACTGTTTTTT.

The chain combines TRBV18 with TRBJ2-7; D may be TRBD1 (6 bases). Germline CDR1 is KGHSH and CDR2 is LQKENI. Between the trimmed V and J ends, which lost 5 bases and 2 bases, there was a span of 16 bases. The CDR3 loop spans 15 amino acids. In nucleotides, the CDR3 is TGTGCCAGCTCAGCCTCACAGGGTGAAGCCTACGAGCAGTACTTC. Amino acid sequence: CASSASQGEAYEQYF.

This clonotype was detected a few times. The rearrangement links TRBV5-5 to TRBJ2-5; no firm D call. CDR1 is SGHKS and CDR2 is YYEKEE in the germline V gene (reference sequence). The V and J ends lost 2 bases and 2 bases respectively, with 7 bases between them. The CDR3 is made up of 13 amino acids. The CDR3 DNA reads TGTGCCAGCAGCTTTGTTTTACAAGAGACCCAGTACTTC. Protein: CASSFVLQETQYF.

In its sample, this clonotype was seen a few times. J is TRBJ1-1 and V is TRBV30; D unresolved. The CDR3 runs 14 residues. Trimming cost V 5 bases and J 0 bases, with 13 bases left between them. The germline gives CDR1 GTSNPN, CDR2 SVGIG (reference sequence). This CDR3 reads CAWWGGLMNTEAFF. The CDR3 DNA sequence: TGTGCCTGGTGGGGAGGACTTATGAACACTGAAGCTTTCTTT.

This clonotype has at least ten counts. This sequence joins TRBV6-1 and TRBJ1-2; TRBD1 is a possible D gene (5 bases). Trimming pared 5 bases from V and 6 bases from J, leaving 7 bases between. This CDR3 comprises 11 residues. Germline V gene data show CDR1 as MNHNS and CDR2 as SASEGT. CDR3 DNA sequence: TGTGCCAGCAGTAAAGGGGATGGCTACACCTTC. Translation gives CASSKGDGYTF.

The sample holds a few counts of this clonotype. The gene calls are TRBV5-1 and TRBJ2-7, with TRBD1 matching 8 bases. V shed 4 bases, J shed 3 bases, and the junction held 12 bases outside the gene matches. Germline V gives CDR1 SGHRS, CDR2 YFSETQ. CDR3 length: 16 residues. The CDR3 bases are TGCGCCAGCAGCGGGACAGGCGGGTTTCGGGGCTACGAGCAGTACTTC. It encodes CASSGTGGFRGYEQYF.

The chain has TRBV28 and TRBJ1-2, with a weak D call TRBD1 (5 bases). CDR1 MDHEN and CDR2 SYDVKM come from the germline V gene. Between the trimmed V and J ends, which lost 1 base and 8 bases, there was a span of 11 bases. The length of the CDR3 is 13 residues. The CDR3 sequence: CASSLLRGKGYTF. The CDR3 DNA reads as TGTGCCAGCAGTTTATTGCGGGGGAAAGGCTACACCTTC.

The V gene is TRBV9, the J gene TRBJ1-2; perhaps TRBD1 as D (5 bases). V dropped 0 bases and J dropped 4 bases, with 13 bases sitting between them. This CDR3 has 15 residues. Per the germline V gene, CDR1 is SGDLS and CDR2 is YYNGEE. CDR3 DNA: TGTGCCAGCAGCGTAGGAGCGACAGAGGCCTATGGCTACACCTTC. It yields the protein CASSVGATEAYGYTF.

This clonotype was recorded many times. This CDR3 is CASSDMTGSSYNSPLHF. CDR3 bases: TGTGCCAGCAGTGATATGACAGGGAGCTCCTATAATTCACCCCTCCACTTT. The rearrangement uses TRBV2 and TRBJ1-6, with TRBD1 matching over 7 bases. This CDR3 has 17 amino acids. Germline V gives CDR1 SNHLY, CDR2 FYNNEI. J lost 0 bases, V lost 3 bases, and 5 bases had no gene match.

This clonotype appeared many times. The chain is built from TRBV28 and TRBJ1-2, with 11 nucleotides matching TRBD1. This CDR3 contains 15 residues. CDR1 is MDHEN and CDR2 is SYDVKM in the germline V gene. V was clipped by 5 bases and J by 2 bases; unmatched bases: 4. The CDR3 nucleotides are TGTGCCAGCAGTGGTTGGGACAGGGGGAACTATGGCTACACCTTC. Encoded protein: CASSGWDRGNYGYTF.

The gene calls are TRBV4-2 and TRBJ1-2, with a possible D match to TRBD1 (5 bases). Trimming cost V 1 base and J 10 bases, with 10 bases left between them. The CDR3 is 12 amino acids. Germline CDR1 and CDR2: LGHNA and YNFKEQ. The CDR3 nucleotides read TGTGCCAGCAGCCAAGGAGGGGCCCACTACACCTTC. It translates to CASSQGGAHYTF.

The chain uses TRBV27 and TRBJ2-5; possible D gene TRBD2, 6 bases. This CDR3 contains 15 residues. Per germline, CDR1 MNHEY and CDR2 SMNVEV (reference sequence). V gave up 3 bases and J gave up 4 bases, with 15 bases separating them. The CDR3 DNA follows: TGTGCCAGCAGTTTTGGCCTAGCGAACTCAGAGACCCAGTACTTC. Its protein product is CASSFGLANSETQYF.

In its sample, this clonotype was seen a few times. This chain joins TRBV5-1 and TRBJ2-7, with unresolved D. Trimming pared 5 bases from V and 3 bases from J, leaving 24 bases between. This CDR3 has 17 amino acids. Germline V gives CDR1 SGHRS, CDR2 YFSETQ. CDR3 region: CASSQTSSSGPLYEQYF. The CDR3 region has the DNA TGCGCCAGCAGTCAAACTTCCTCCTCCGGCCCTCTCTACGAGCAGTACTTC.

This clonotype was seen a few times. The chain uses TRBV20-1 and TRBJ1-2; TRBD1 agrees at 10 bases. The CDR3 sequence is 14 residues long. The germline gives CDR1 DFQATT, CDR2 SNEGSKA (reference sequence). The trim removed 7 bases at V and 4 bases at J, leaving 9 bases unmatched. For the CDR3, the DNA is TGCAGTGTTCGGGACAGGGGTTGGAGCTATGGCTACACCTTC. It encodes CSVRDRGWSYGYTF.

In its sample, this clonotype was seen a few times. The chain recombines TRBV27 with TRBJ2-7, with 11 bases that match TRBD2. The CDR3 consists of 14 residues. V shed 5 bases, J shed 7 bases, and the junction held 7 bases outside the gene matches. Germline values: CDR1 MNHEY, CDR2 SMNVEV (reference sequence). This CDR3 reads CASSPGLAGLEQYF. As DNA, the CDR3 is TGTGCCAGCAGTCCTGGACTAGCGGGTTTAGAGCAGTACTTC.

The chain has TRBV20-1 and TRBJ1-2; 7 bases match TRBD1. Germline loops: CDR1 DFQATT, CDR2 SNEGSKA (reference sequence). The junction had 9 bases not matched to a gene; V was cut back by 0 bases and J by 2 bases. The CDR3 has 16 amino acids. The CDR3 bases are TGCAGTGCTAGAGATCGGAAGGGGGCTTTAAACTATGGCTACACCTTC. Translated: CSARDRKGALNYGYTF.

This clonotype appeared once. Since no conserved phenylalanine or tryptophan closes the CDR3, a read error is the likely cause. This chain connects TRBV28 to TRBJ2-3, with D perhaps TRBD2 (6 bases). CDR1 and CDR2 from the germline V gene are MDHEN and SYDVKM. This CDR3 spans 16 amino acids. V was shortened by 4 bases and J by 0 bases, with 14 bases between the two germline ends. CDR3: CASSSRLVTSTDTQYV. The CDR3 coding sequence is TGTGCCAGCAGTTCTCGACTAGTAACTAGCACAGATACGCAGTATGTT.

The sample holds many counts of this clonotype. The chain has TRBV6-1 and TRBJ1-2; D might be TRBD1 (6 bases). This CDR3 is 14 amino acids long. Germline V gene sequence: CDR1 MNHNS, CDR2 SASEGT. V lost 8 bases, J lost 0 bases, and 13 bases lay in between. CDR3 coding DNA: TGTGCCAGCCTCCGGGACACATCTAACTATGGCTACACCTTC. Amino acid sequence: CASLRDTSNYGYTF.

This clonotype was found a few times. The J gene is TRBJ1-1, the V gene TRBV6-4; D uncertain. The CDR3 covers 13 residues. Per the germline V gene, CDR1 is MRHNA and CDR2 is SNTAGT. V was pared by 5 bases and J by 2 bases, with 9 bases between. The CDR3 sequence is CASSSSDNTEAFF. The CDR3 region has the DNA TGTGCCAGCAGTTCTTCAGATAACACTGAAGCTTTCTTT.

Ten or more counts support this clonotype. This chain uses TRBV20-1 with TRBJ2-7; tentatively, D is TRBD2 (5 bases). The V gene's germline CDR1 is DFQATT and CDR2 SNEGSKA (reference sequence). The CDR3 has 14 residues. Trimming stripped 3 bases from V and 0 bases from J, with 12 bases between. The DNA for the CDR3 is TGCAGTGCTAGGCGGCGGGTCAGCTCCTACGAGCAGTACTTC. Translating gives CSARRRVSSYEQYF.

This clonotype was seen more than once but under ten times. This chain joins TRBV12-3 or TRBV12-4 and TRBJ2-7; 10 positions match TRBD1. V lost 6 bases and J lost 2; bases outside the gene matches: 13. There are 17 residues in the CDR3. CDR3 sequence (DNA): TGTGCCAGCAGCATAACCGAGCTGGGGACAGGGGCCTACGAGCAGTACTTC. It encodes CASSITELGTGAYEQYF.